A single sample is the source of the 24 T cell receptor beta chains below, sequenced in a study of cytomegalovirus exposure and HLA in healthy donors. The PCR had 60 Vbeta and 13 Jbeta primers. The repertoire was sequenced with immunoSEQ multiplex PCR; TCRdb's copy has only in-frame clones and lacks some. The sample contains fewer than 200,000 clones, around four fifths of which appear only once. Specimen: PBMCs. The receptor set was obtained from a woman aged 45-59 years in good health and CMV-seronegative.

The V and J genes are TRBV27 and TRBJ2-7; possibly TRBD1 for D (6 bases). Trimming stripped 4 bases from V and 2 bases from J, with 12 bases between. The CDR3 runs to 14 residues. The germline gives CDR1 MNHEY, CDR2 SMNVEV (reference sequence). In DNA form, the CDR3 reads TGTGCCAGCAGTTCTGGGACACAGGCCTACGAGCAGTACTTC. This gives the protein CASSSGTQAYEQYF.

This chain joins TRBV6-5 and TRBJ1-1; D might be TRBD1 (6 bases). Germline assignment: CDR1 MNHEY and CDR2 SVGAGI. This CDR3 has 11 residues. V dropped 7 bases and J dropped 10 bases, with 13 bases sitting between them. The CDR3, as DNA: TGTGCCAGCAACCAGGGGTTTTCAGCTTTCTTT. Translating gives CASNQGFSAFF.

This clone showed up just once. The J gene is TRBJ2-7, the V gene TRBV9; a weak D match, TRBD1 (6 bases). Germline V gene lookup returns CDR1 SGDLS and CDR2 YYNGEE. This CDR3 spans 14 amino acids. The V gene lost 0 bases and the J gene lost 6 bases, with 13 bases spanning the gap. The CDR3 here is CASSVDRDPLEQYF. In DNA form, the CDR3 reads TGTGCCAGCAGCGTAGACAGGGACCCACTCGAGCAGTACTTC.

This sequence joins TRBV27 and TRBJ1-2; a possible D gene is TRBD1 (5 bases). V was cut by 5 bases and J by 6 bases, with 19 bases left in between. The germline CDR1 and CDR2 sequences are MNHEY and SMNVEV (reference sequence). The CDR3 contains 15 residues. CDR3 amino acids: CASSPLTRGTDGYTF. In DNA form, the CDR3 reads TGTGCCAGCAGTCCTCTAACGCGGGGGACGGATGGCTACACCTTC.

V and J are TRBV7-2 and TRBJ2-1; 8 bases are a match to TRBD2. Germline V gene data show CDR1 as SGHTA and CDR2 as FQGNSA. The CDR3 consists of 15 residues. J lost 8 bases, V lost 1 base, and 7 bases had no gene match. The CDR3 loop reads CASSLDGSGMDEQFF. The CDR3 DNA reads TGTGCCAGCAGCTTAGATGGTAGCGGGATGGATGAGCAGTTCTTC.

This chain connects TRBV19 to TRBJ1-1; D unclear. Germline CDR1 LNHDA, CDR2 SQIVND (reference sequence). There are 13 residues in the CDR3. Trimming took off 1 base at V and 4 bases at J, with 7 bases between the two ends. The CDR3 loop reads CASSIVTGTEAFF. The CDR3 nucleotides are TGTGCCAGTAGTATAGTAACGGGCACTGAAGCTTTCTTT.

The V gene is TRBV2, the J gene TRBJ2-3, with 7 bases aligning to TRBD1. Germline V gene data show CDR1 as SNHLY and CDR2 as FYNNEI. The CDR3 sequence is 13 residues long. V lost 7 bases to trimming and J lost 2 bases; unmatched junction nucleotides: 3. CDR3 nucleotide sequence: TGTGCCAGCAAGGGACAGCCCACAGATACGCAGTATTTT. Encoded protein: CASKGQPTDTQYF. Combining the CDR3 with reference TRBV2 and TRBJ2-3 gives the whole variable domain EPEVTQTPSHQVTQMGQEVILRCVPISNHLYFYWYRQILGQKVEFLVSFYNNEISEKSEIFDDQFSVERPDGSNFTLKIRSTKLEDSAMYFCASKGQPTDTQYFGPGTRLTVL.

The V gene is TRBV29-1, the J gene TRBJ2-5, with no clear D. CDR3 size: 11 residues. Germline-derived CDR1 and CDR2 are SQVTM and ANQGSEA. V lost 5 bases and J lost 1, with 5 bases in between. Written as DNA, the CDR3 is TGCAGCGTTCAGGTCCAAGAGACCCAGTACTTC. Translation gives CSVQVQETQYF. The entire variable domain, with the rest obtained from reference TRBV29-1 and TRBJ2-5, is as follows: SAVISQKPSRDICQRGTSLTIQCQVDSQVTMMFWYRQQPGQSLTLIATANQGSEATYESGFVIDKFPISRPNLTFSTLTVSNMSPEDSSIYLCSVQVQETQYFGPGTRLLVL.

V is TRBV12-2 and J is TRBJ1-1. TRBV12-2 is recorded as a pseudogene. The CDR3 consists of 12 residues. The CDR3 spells CASRSPGTEAFF. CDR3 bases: TGTGCAAGTCGCTCCCCGGGCACTGAAGCTTTCTTT.

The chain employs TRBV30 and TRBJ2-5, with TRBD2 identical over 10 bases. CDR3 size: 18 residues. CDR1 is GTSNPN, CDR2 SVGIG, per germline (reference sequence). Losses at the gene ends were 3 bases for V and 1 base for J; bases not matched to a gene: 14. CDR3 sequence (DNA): TGTGCCTGGAGCCCAAAGGGCCTCAGCGGGAGGGTCCAAGAGACCCAGTACTTC. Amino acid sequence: CAWSPKGLSGRVQETQYF.

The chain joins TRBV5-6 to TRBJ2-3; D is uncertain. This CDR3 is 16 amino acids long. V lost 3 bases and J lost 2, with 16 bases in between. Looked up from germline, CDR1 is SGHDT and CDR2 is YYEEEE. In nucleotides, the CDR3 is TGTGCCAGCAGCTCTCCCAGCGCGTCCCTCACAGATACGCAGTATTTT. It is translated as CASSSPSASLTDTQYF.

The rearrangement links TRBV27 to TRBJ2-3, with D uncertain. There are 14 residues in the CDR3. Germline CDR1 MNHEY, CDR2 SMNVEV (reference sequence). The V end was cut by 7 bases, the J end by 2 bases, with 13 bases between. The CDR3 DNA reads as TGTGCCAGCACACCCCCGGGTCCCACAGATACGCAGTATTTT. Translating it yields CASTPPGPTDTQYF.

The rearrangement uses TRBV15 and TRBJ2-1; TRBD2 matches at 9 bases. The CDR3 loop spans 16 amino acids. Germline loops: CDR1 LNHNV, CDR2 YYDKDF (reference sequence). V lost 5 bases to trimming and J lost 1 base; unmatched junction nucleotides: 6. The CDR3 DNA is TGTGCCACCAGCGGATATAGCGGGAGATCCTACAATGAGCAGTTCTTC. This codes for CATSGYSGRSYNEQFF.

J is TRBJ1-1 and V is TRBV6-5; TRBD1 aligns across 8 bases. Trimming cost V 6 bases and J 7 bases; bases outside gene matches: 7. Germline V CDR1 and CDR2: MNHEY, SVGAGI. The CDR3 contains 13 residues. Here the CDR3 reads CASRDRVGGEAFF. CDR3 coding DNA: TGTGCCAGCAGGGACAGGGTCGGCGGTGAAGCTTTCTTT.

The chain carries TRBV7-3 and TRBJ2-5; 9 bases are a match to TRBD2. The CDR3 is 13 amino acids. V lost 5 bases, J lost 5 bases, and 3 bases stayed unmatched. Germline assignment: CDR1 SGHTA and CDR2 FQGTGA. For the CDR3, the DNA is TGTGCCAGCAGCCGTAGCGGGAGTGAGACCCAGTACTTC. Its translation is CASSRSGSETQYF. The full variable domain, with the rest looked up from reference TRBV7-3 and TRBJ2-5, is GAGVSQTPSNKVTEKGKYVELRCDPISGHTALYWYRQSLGQGPEFLIYFQGTGAADDSGLPNDRFFAVRPEGSVSTLKIQRTERGDSAVYLCASSRSGSETQYFGPGTRLLVL.

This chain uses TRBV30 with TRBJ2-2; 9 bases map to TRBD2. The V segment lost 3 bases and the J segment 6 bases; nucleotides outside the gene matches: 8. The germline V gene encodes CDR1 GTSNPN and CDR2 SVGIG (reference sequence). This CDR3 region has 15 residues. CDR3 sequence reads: CAWRLSGSPPGELFF. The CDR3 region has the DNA TGTGCCTGGAGACTTAGCGGGAGCCCCCCCGGGGAGCTGTTTTTT.

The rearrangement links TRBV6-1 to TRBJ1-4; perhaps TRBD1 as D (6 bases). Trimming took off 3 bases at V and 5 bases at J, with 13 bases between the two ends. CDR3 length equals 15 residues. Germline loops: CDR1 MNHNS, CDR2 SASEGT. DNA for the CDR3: TGTGCCAGCAGTGAGCCAGGGGAAGGAAATGAAAAACTGTTTTTT. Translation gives CASSEPGEGNEKLFF.

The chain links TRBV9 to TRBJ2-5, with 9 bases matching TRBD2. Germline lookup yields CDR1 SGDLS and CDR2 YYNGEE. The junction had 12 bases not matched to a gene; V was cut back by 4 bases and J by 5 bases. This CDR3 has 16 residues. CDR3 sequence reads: CASSPTGAGGLETQYF. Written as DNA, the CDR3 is TGTGCCAGCAGCCCTACGGGGGCGGGAGGGCTTGAGACCCAGTACTTC.

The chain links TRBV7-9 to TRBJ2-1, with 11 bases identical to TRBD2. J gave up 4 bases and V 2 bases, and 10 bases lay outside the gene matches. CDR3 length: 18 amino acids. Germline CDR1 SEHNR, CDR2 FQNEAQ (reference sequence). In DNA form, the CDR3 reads TGTGCCAGCAGCTTATATTCACTAGCGGGAGTAGCGTACAATGAGCAGTTCTTC. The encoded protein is CASSLYSLAGVAYNEQFF.

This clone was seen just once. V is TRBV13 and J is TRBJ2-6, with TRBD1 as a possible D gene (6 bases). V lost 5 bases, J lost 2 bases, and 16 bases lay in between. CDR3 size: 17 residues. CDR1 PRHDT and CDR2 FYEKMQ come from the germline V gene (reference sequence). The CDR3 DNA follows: TGTGCCAGCAGCCCCCCCCTGAGGGGGACTGGGGCCAACGTCCTGACTTTC. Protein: CASSPPLRGTGANVLTF.

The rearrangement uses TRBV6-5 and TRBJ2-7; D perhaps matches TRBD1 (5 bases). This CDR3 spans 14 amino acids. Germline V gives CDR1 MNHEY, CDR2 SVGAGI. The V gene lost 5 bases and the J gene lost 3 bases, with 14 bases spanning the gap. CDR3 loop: CASSPLDSYYEQYF. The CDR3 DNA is TGTGCCAGCAGTCCGTTAGACAGTTACTACGAGCAGTACTTC.

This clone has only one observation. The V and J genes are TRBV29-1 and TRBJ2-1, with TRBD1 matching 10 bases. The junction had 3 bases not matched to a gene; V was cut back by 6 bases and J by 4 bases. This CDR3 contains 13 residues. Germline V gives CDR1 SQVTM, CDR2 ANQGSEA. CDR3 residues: CSVRTGGYNEQFF. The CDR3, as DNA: TGCAGCGTACGGACAGGGGGGTACAATGAGCAGTTCTTC.

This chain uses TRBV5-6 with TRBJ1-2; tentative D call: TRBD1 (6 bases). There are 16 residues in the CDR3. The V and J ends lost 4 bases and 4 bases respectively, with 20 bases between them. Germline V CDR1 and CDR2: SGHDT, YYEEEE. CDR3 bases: TGTGCCAGCAGCCTCTCGGGTGGCCAGACAGGCTATGGCTACACCTTC. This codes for CASSLSGGQTGYGYTF. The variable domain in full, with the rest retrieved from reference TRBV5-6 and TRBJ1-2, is DAGVTQSPTHLIKTRGQQVTLRCSPKSGHDTVSWYQQALGQGPQFIFQYYEEEERQRGNFPDRFSGHQFPNYSSELNVNALLLGDSALYLCASSLSGGQTGYGYTFGSGTRLTVV.

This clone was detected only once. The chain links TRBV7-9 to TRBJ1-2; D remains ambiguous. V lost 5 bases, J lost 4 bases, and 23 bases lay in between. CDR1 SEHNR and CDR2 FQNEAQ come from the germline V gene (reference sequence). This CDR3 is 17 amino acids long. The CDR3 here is CASSQTFSRVGGYGYTF. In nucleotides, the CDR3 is TGTGCCAGCAGCCAAACCTTCTCTCGGGTAGGAGGCTATGGCTACACCTTC.